These 18 T cell receptor beta chains came from one sample sequenced in a study of cytomegalovirus exposure and HLA in healthy donors. The PCR made use of 60 Vbeta and 13 Jbeta primers. The repertoire was sequenced with immunoSEQ multiplex PCR; TCRdb's copy has only in-frame clones and lacks some. In the table there are 110,000 or so clones, 83% of which are singletons. The sequenced sample was PBMCs. The source of these receptors is a man aged 18-30 years in good health and CMV-seronegative.

V usage is TRBV5-5 and J usage is TRBJ1-4; D possibly corresponds to TRBD1 (5 bases). The CDR3 is made up of 15 amino acids. Trimming cost V 4 bases and J 4 bases, with 14 bases left between them. The germline gives CDR1 SGHKS, CDR2 YYEKEE (reference sequence). The CDR3 is CASSPSAGVNEKLFF. The DNA of the CDR3 is TGTGCCAGCAGCCCTTCGGCGGGGGTTAATGAAAAACTGTTTTTT.

The chain combines TRBV30 with TRBJ2-7; TRBD2 aligns across 7 bases. V lost 1 base to trimming and J lost 0 bases; unmatched junction nucleotides: 6. CDR1 and CDR2 (germline): GTSNPN, SVGIG (reference sequence). This CDR3 spans 15 amino acids. CDR3 in amino acids: CAWSGWRESSYEQYF. CDR3 nucleotides: TGTGCCTGGAGTGGCTGGCGGGAGAGCTCCTACGAGCAGTACTTC.

The chain links TRBV18 to TRBJ2-5, with 7 positions matching TRBD1. The V and J ends lost 3 bases and 3 bases, in that order; junction bases with no gene match: 1. The CDR3 runs 13 residues. CDR1 KGHSH and CDR2 LQKENI come from the germline V gene. In DNA, the CDR3 is TGTGCCAGCTCACCGACAGGGAAAGAGACCCAGTACTTC. Translation gives CASSPTGKETQYF.

This chain connects TRBV5-1 to TRBJ1-2; TRBD1 matches 8 bases. V dropped 0 bases and J dropped 3; count of bases not matched to a gene: 10. The CDR3 sequence is 17 residues long. Germline V lookup: CDR1 SGHRS, CDR2 YFSETQ. The CDR3 sequence is CASSLGGPGTGHYGYTF. The CDR3 DNA sequence: TGCGCCAGCAGCTTGGGGGGACCCGGGACAGGCCACTATGGCTACACCTTC.

The V and J genes are TRBV5-8 and TRBJ1-2; D is unresolved. The CDR3 consists of 13 residues. V lost 4 bases and J lost 4, with 11 bases in between. CDR1 and CDR2 (germline): SGHTS, YDEGEE. The CDR3, as DNA: TGTGCCAGCAGCCAGGAAGTGTCCTATGGCTACACCTTC. Translated: CASSQEVSYGYTF.

The chain couples TRBV5-1 to TRBJ2-7; 8 bases agree with TRBD2. Losses at the gene ends were 0 bases for V and 11 bases for J; bases not matched to a gene: 7. CDR1 is SGHRS and CDR2 is YFSETQ in the germline V gene. This CDR3 contains 13 residues. The CDR3 reads CASSLAPAGEKYF. The CDR3 bases are TGCGCCAGCAGCTTGGCCCCAGCGGGAGAAAAGTACTTC.

This chain connects TRBV14 to TRBJ2-3; weak D call: TRBD1 (6 bases). Trimming took 2 bases from V and 1 from J, leaving 13 bases between them. Germline assignment: CDR1 SGHDN and CDR2 FVKESK. The CDR3 has 16 residues. CDR3 loop: CASSQTPGQRTDTQYF. CDR3 DNA sequence: TGTGCCAGCAGCCAAACACCGGGACAACGCACAGATACGCAGTATTTT. Full variable domain (missing parts from reference TRBV14 and TRBJ2-3): EAGVTQFPSHSVIEKGQTVTLRCDPISGHDNLYWYRRVMGKEIKFLLHFVKESKQDESGMPNNRFLAERTGGTYSTLKVQPAELEDSGVYFCASSQTPGQRTDTQYFGPGTRLTVL.

Here the CDR3 DNA reads TGTGCCAGCAGTTTAGGGACAGTTCACACCGGGGAGCTGTTTTTT. Protein: CASSLGTVHTGELFF. J is TRBJ2-2 and V is TRBV27; TRBD1 aligns across 7 bases. Trimming at V came to 2 bases and at J to 3 bases, leaving 3 bases not matched to a gene. This CDR3 spans 15 amino acids. Germline V lookup: CDR1 MNHEY, CDR2 SMNVEV (reference sequence).

A single count supports this clone. Other DNA sequences in this sample translate to the same CDR3. The gene calls are TRBV19 and TRBJ2-7; TRBD1 matches 8 bases. V lost 5 bases, J lost 5 bases, and 8 bases stayed unmatched. The CDR3 is made up of 14 amino acids. Germline V gene lookup returns CDR1 LNHDA and CDR2 SQIVND (reference sequence). As DNA, the CDR3 is TGTGCCAGTAGTCTCCGGGACAGGTTCCACGAGCAGTACTTC. Protein product: CASSLRDRFHEQYF.

This clone was seen only a few times. The chain uses TRBV28 and TRBJ2-7; 10 bases line up with TRBD1. CDR3 length equals 12 residues. CDR1 and CDR2 (germline): MDHEN, SYDVKM. V was pared by 7 bases and J by 4 bases, with 1 base of the junction left unmatched. CDR3 nucleotide sequence: TGTGCCAGCATGGGACAGGGGTACGAGCAGTACTTC. Translated, it gives CASMGQGYEQYF.

This sequence joins TRBV4-1 and TRBJ1-6; the D gene is possibly TRBD1 (6 bases). Germline CDR1 and CDR2: MGHRA and YSYEKL. The V end lost 3 bases, the J end lost 7 bases, and 16 bases lay between the germline ends. The CDR3 is 16 amino acids. CDR3 in amino acids: CASSHPPGGRNSPLHF. CDR3 in DNA: TGCGCCAGCAGCCACCCTCCGGGGGGCAGGAATTCACCCCTCCACTTT.

V and J are TRBV4-3 and TRBJ2-7, with D unclear. Per germline, CDR1 LGHNA and CDR2 YSLEER. Trimming removed 0 bases from V and 6 bases from J, with 9 bases in between. The CDR3 consists of 13 residues. CDR3 DNA: TGCGCCAGCAGCCAAGATCTCGAGCTCGAGCAGTACTTC. Amino acid sequence: CASSQDLELEQYF.

The chain links TRBV4-1 to TRBJ1-6; D is ambiguous. The CDR3 consists of 15 residues. V lost 5 bases, J lost 7 bases, and 15 bases lay in between. CDR1 is MGHRA and CDR2 is YSYEKL in the germline V gene. CDR3 residues: CASSILSGLNSPLHF. The CDR3 coding sequence is TGCGCCAGCAGCATACTTAGCGGGCTGAATTCACCCCTCCACTTT.

The V call is TRBV7-8, the J call TRBJ2-7; no clear D. Germline CDR1 SGHVS, CDR2 FQNEAQ. There are 12 residues in the CDR3. V gave up 0 bases and J gave up 4 bases, with 4 bases separating them. This chain's CDR3 is CASSLARYEQYF. CDR3 coding DNA: TGTGCCAGCAGCTTAGCGAGATACGAGCAGTACTTC.

The chain combines TRBV7-2 with TRBJ2-7; TRBD1 agrees at 9 bases. Trimming at V came to 5 bases and at J to 2 bases, leaving 4 bases not matched to a gene. Per the germline V gene, CDR1 is SGHTA and CDR2 is FQGNSA. CDR3 length equals 14 residues. Here the CDR3 reads CASSPGQGPYEQYF. DNA of the CDR3: TGTGCCAGCAGCCCGGGACAGGGTCCCTACGAGCAGTACTTC.

The chain carries TRBV6-1 and TRBJ2-1; D is perhaps TRBD2 (5 bases). V gave up 0 bases and J gave up 9 bases, with 15 bases separating them. CDR1 is MNHNS, CDR2 SASEGT, per germline. The CDR3 runs 15 residues. CDR3 nucleotide sequence: TGTGCCAGCAGTGAAGCGTTCGCTCGAGGAGGTGAGCAGTTCTTC. This gives the protein CASSEAFARGGEQFF.

V gene TRBV7-3 combines with J gene TRBJ1-1; D may be TRBD1 (6 bases). CDR1 is SGHTA, CDR2 FQGTGA, per germline. V was clipped by 4 bases and J by 5 bases, with 14 bases between them. CDR3 length: 14 amino acids. CDR3 nucleotides: TGTGCCAGCAGCTCTTTGGGGGCGCGGACTGAAGCTTTCTTT. It specifies CASSSLGARTEAFF.

The chain joins TRBV4-3 to TRBJ2-7; possibly TRBD2 for D (5 bases). This CDR3 is built from 14 residues. Trimming removed 0 bases from V and 4 bases from J, with 10 bases in between. Germline loops: CDR1 LGHNA, CDR2 YSLEER. CDR3 sequence: CASSQDRGVYEQYF. CDR3 in DNA: TGCGCCAGCAGCCAAGATCGGGGAGTGTACGAGCAGTACTTC.